This note documents a single T cell receptor beta chain sequence. The antigen is not known. CDR1 is SGHNT, CDR2 YYREEE, per germline (reference sequence). V was pared by 0 bases and J by 2 bases, with 6 bases of the junction left unmatched. The CDR3 extends over 16 amino acids. The entry originates in a study of T cell responses to AZD1222 COVID-19 vaccine. Study results and limitations: Clonal diversity was possibly underestimated, and white British individuals and females predominated among donors.

The data were produced by immunoSEQ multiplex PCR, yet TCRdb's version contains in-frame clones alone and is incomplete. The sample holds 140,000 to 150,000 clones, about 90% seen once. The chain couples TRBV5-4 to TRBJ2-7; 9 bases map to TRBD2. The sequencing used peripheral blood, collected 28 days after the second AZD1222 dose. This sequence was found in an adult who received the AZD1222 COVID-19 vaccine. This chain's CDR3 is CASSLVAGDRTYEQYF. The CDR3 bases are TGTGCCAGCAGCTTGGTAGCGGGAGACCGAACCTACGAGCAGTACTTC.